The entry below gives a single TCR beta chain sequence along with its context. The antigen remains unidentified. The sample originates from a study of beta chain features in type 1 diabetes. Study information: Cell yields, gender and age were similar in healthy donors and patients. Study findings and constraints: Compared to healthy donors, patients appeared to have naive, central memory and Treg TCRB repertoires that were more alike. At VDJ recombination sites, type 1 diabetes patients had fewer insertions and more deleted nucleotides. Type 1 diabetes patients showed a moderate but significant shortening of TCRB CDR3s in all four CD4+ subsets.

The V and J ends lost 8 bases and 4 bases, in that order; junction bases with no gene match: 8. This CDR3 is 15 amino acids long. Germline V lookup: CDR1 MDHEN, CDR2 SYDVKM. Since all of the isolated RNA was reverse transcribed, expressed TCRB transcripts were what got sequenced. Sequencing used immunoSEQ multiplex PCR; TCRdb keeps in-frame clones, though not all of them. The sample consists of 900,000 or so clones, 15% to 20% of them appearing once. The clonotype was recovered from a young woman in good health. The chain combines TRBV28 with TRBJ2-1, with 10 bases aligning to TRBD2. Specimen: naive CD4+ T cells from blood. CDR3 DNA sequence: TGTGCCAGCGGGCCTAGCGGGAGTTCATACAATGAGCAGTTCTTC. Amino acid sequence: CASGPSGSSYNEQFF.